Following are 30 T cell receptor beta chains from one sample sequenced in a study of T-cell reconstitution after alpha-beta-depleted transplantation in children. Molecular barcoding with unique molecular identifiers was used for the TCRbeta library. TCRdb reanalysed the PCR reads using MiXCR and keeps one entry per CDR3 protein. The repertoire includes about 490,000 distinct CDR3 sequences, over 9.5% of them detected once, and around 2.2% sits in the top ten. The sample here was PBMCs, taken before TCRalphabeta/CD19-depleted stem cell transplant. These receptors all come from a child aged 2 to 15 with inherited bone marrow failure, due to receive a stem cell transplant.

A remark on this clonotype: A much larger clone differs from this one at a single base, so this may be a read error. This chain uses TRBV5-1 with TRBJ2-1; D uncertain. This CDR3 has 12 residues. Germline CDR1 SGHRS, CDR2 YFSETQ. This CDR3 is CASRTISNERFF. The CDR3 DNA reads as TGCGCCAGCAGAACTATATCCAATGAGCGGTTCTTC.

Details on this clonotype: A read error is possible here, since a much larger clone lies one base away. The rearrangement links TRBV12-3 or TRBV12-4 to TRBJ1-1, with D perhaps TRBD1 (6 bases). The CDR3 length is 12 residues. CDR3: CANSFTGLEAFF. In DNA, the CDR3 is TGTGCCAACAGTTTTACAGGGCTTGAAGCTTTCTTT.

This clonotype was counted ten times or more. The rearrangement uses TRBV6-5 and TRBJ1-2; tentative D call: TRBD1 (5 bases). This CDR3 has 15 residues. Germline V gene data show CDR1 as MNHEY and CDR2 as SVGAGI. Trimming left V 0 bases short and J 4 bases short, with 12 bases between. In DNA, the CDR3 is TGTGCCAGCAGTTACTCGCGGGGGGGGAGCTATGGCTACACCTTC. It codes for CASSYSRGGSYGYTF.

This clonotype was observed many times. This rearrangement joins TRBV30 to TRBJ2-1; maybe TRBD2 (5 bases). Germline V gives CDR1 GTSNPN, CDR2 SVGIG (reference sequence). The CDR3 runs 15 residues. The V gene lost 2 bases and the J gene lost 8 bases, with 19 bases spanning the gap. The CDR3 bases are TGTGCCTGGAGTTGGTTCGGGGAAAGGTTGGATGAGCAGTTCTTC. It codes for CAWSWFGERLDEQFF.

This clonotype has a count of ten or more. This rearrangement joins TRBV20-1 to TRBJ2-5; 8 bases fit TRBD2. The CDR3 has 16 amino acids. Germline V gene lookup returns CDR1 DFQATT and CDR2 SNEGSKA (reference sequence). Losses at the gene ends were 6 bases for V and 5 bases for J; bases not matched to a gene: 17. The CDR3 here is CSASTLIAGLGETQYF. The CDR3 bases are TGCAGTGCGAGTACACTCATAGCGGGACTCGGGGAGACCCAGTACTTC.

This clonotype was counted once. The chain uses TRBV19 and TRBJ2-1; 8 bases align to TRBD2. The CDR3 sequence is 17 residues long. Trimming cost V 6 bases and J 1 base; bases outside gene matches: 11. The germline CDR1 and CDR2 sequences are LNHDA and SQIVND (reference sequence). Here the CDR3 reads CASSREGGHLSYNEQFF. The CDR3, as DNA: TGTGCCAGTAGCCGGGAGGGGGGGCATCTTTCCTACAATGAGCAGTTCTTC.

This clonotype was seen many times. CDR3 in DNA: TGTGCCAGCAGCGTAGTTTCTGATGCCAATACGCAGTATTTT. Protein: CASSVVSDANTQYF. The gene calls are TRBV9 and TRBJ2-3; D is unresolved. The CDR3 has 14 residues. Trimming took off 0 bases at V and 7 bases at J, with 12 bases between the two ends. Germline CDR1 and CDR2: SGDLS and YYNGEE.

This clonotype was counted at least ten times. The chain is built from TRBV12-3 or TRBV12-4 and TRBJ2-5, with D unclear. The CDR3 is made up of 12 amino acids. Deletions cut 6 bases from V and 4 bases from J, with 9 bases between. CDR3 bases: TGTGCCAGCAGCCCTCGGAGAGAGACCCAGTACTTC. Translation: CASSPRRETQYF.

This clonotype was counted a few times. V usage is TRBV5-6 and J usage is TRBJ2-2, with D perhaps TRBD1 (6 bases). The CDR3 sequence is 17 residues long. V dropped 1 base and J dropped 4 bases, with 17 bases sitting between them. The V gene's germline CDR1 is SGHDT and CDR2 YYEEEE. CDR3 in amino acids: CASSLLGQGRTTGELFF. The CDR3 DNA follows: TGTGCCAGCAGCTTGTTGGGCCAGGGGCGCACCACCGGGGAGCTGTTTTTT. Based on the CDR3 plus reference TRBV5-6 and TRBJ2-2, the full variable domain is DAGVTQSPTHLIKTRGQQVTLRCSPKSGHDTVSWYQQALGQGPQFIFQYYEEEERQRGNFPDRFSGHQFPNYSSELNVNALLLGDSALYLCASSLLGQGRTTGELFFGEGSRLTVL.

This clonotype was recorded many times. This chain connects TRBV13 to TRBJ2-6; D uncertain. The germline gives CDR1 PRHDT, CDR2 FYEKMQ (reference sequence). V was cut by 5 bases and J by 0 bases, with 11 bases left in between. The CDR3 has 16 amino acids. CDR3 nucleotide sequence: TGTGCCAGCAGCCCAATCTGGGGCTCTGGGGCCAACGTCCTGACTTTC. Translated: CASSPIWGSGANVLTF. Looking up the rest from reference TRBV13 and TRBJ2-6 gives the full variable domain: AAGVIQSPRHLIKEKRETATLKCYPIPRHDTVYWYQQGPGQDPQFLISFYEKMQSDKGSIPDRFSAQQFSDYHSELNMSSLELGDSALYFCASSPIWGSGANVLTFGAGSRLTVL.

This clonotype was recorded at least ten times. The chain joins TRBV7-6 to TRBJ2-2, with D hard to call. Deletions cut 3 bases from V and 7 bases from J, with 9 bases between. This CDR3 contains 13 residues. Germline assignment: CDR1 SGHVS and CDR2 FNYEAQ. CDR3 nucleotide sequence: TGTGCCAGCAGCTTCGGACCTAGCGGGGAGCTGTTTTTT. This translates into CASSFGPSGELFF.

In its sample, this clonotype was seen a few times. CDR3 sequence reads: CASSPPLGSTEVSSYEQYF. DNA of the CDR3: TGTGCCAGCTCACCACCATTGGGAAGTACGGAGGTTTCCAGCTACGAGCAGTACTTC. The V gene is TRBV18, the J gene TRBJ2-7, with D possibly matching TRBD2 (5 bases). The germline V and J ends were trimmed by 0 bases and 3 bases, with 24 bases remaining between them. The germline V gene encodes CDR1 KGHSH and CDR2 LQKENI. The CDR3 is 19 residues long.

CDR3 bases: TGTGCCAGCTCACCACAGGGAGAGAACACTGAAGCTTTCTTT. Protein sequence: CASSPQGENTEAFF. The gene calls are TRBV18 and TRBJ1-1; D remains ambiguous. Germline V gene lookup returns CDR1 KGHSH and CDR2 LQKENI. This CDR3 has 14 amino acids. Deletions cut 1 base from V and 1 base from J, with 7 bases between. The variable domain in full, completed from reference TRBV18 and TRBJ1-1, reads NAGVMQNPRHLVRRRGQEARLRCSPMKGHSHVYWYRQLPEEGLKFMVYLQKENIIDESGMPKERFSAEFPKEGPSILRIQQVVRGDSAAYFCASSPQGENTEAFFGQGTRLTVV.

This clonotype appeared many times. This chain links TRBV29-1 with TRBJ2-3; D is undetermined. The V gene lost 0 bases and the J gene lost 1 base, with 5 bases spanning the gap. The CDR3 has 13 residues. Germline V lookup: CDR1 SQVTM, CDR2 ANQGSEA. CDR3: CSVEDYGTDTQYF. The CDR3 DNA reads as TGCAGCGTTGAAGACTACGGCACAGATACGCAGTATTTT.

V and J are TRBV20-1 and TRBJ2-3, with 7 bases that match TRBD2. The CDR3 runs 16 residues. V was clipped by 3 bases and J by 2 bases; unmatched bases: 11. Germline lookup yields CDR1 DFQATT and CDR2 SNEGSKA (reference sequence). The DNA for the CDR3 is TGCAGTGCTAGTGTGGTTCTAGCGGCCCTCACAGATACGCAGTATTTT. Its translation: CSASVVLAALTDTQYF.

In this sample, this clonotype turned up many times. The germline gene is not matched at one end of the junction; a read error may be the cause. The chain links TRBV6-1 to TRBJ2-2; the D gene is possibly TRBD2 (5 bases). The CDR3 length is 13 residues. CDR1 MNHNS and CDR2 SASEGT come from the germline V gene. The CDR3 protein is CASSPRTTGELFF. The CDR3 DNA follows: TGTGCCAGCAGCCCACGAACAACCGGGGAGTTGTTTTTT.

This clonotype has a handful of counts. The gene calls are TRBV7-8 and TRBJ2-1; 9 nucleotides agree with TRBD2. After removal of 0 bases from V and 2 bases from J, the junction contained 11 bases not matched to a gene. CDR3 length equals 19 residues. The germline V gene has CDR1 SGHVS and CDR2 FQNEAQ. This CDR3 reads CASSLALAGGPITYNEQFF. CDR3 DNA: TGTGCCAGCAGCTTAGCGCTGGCGGGAGGGCCGATTACCTACAATGAGCAGTTCTTC.

Details on this clonotype: Possible read error: a much larger clone is one base away. The chain employs TRBV19 and TRBJ2-3; tentatively, D is TRBD1 or TRBD2 (5 bases each). V was trimmed by 5 bases and J by 0 bases, leaving 18 bases between them. There are 17 residues in the CDR3. In germline, CDR1 is LNHDA, CDR2 SQIVND (reference sequence). The CDR3 loop is CASSPPPGRVSTDTQYF. CDR3 nucleotide sequence: TGTGCCAGTAGTCCGCCGCCGGGGCGGGTGAGCACAGATACGCAGTATTTT.

At least ten counts were recorded for this clonotype. The chain uses TRBV27 and TRBJ2-1; 9 bases align to TRBD2. CDR3 length equals 14 residues. Germline V CDR1 and CDR2: MNHEY, SMNVEV (reference sequence). The J segment lost 5 bases and the V segment lost 6 bases, leaving 5 bases of the junction unmatched. CDR3 sequence (DNA): TGTGCCAGCAGCGCGGGACTAGCACACAATGAGCAGTTCTTC. Translation gives CASSAGLAHNEQFF.

Of note for this clonotype: A much larger clonotype is one base distant, so this may be a read error. The chain employs TRBV4-3 and TRBJ2-7; D is perhaps TRBD2 (7 bases). Germline values: CDR1 LGHNA, CDR2 YSLEER. V lost 3 bases and J 4 bases, leaving 19 bases between the germline ends. CDR3 size: 16 residues. CDR3 sequence (DNA): TGCGCCAGCAGCCACGTGTCGGGGGAGGGGGTTTACGAGCAGTACTTC. The encoded protein is CASSHVSGEGVYEQYF.

Ten or more counts support this clonotype. The chain combines TRBV25-1 with TRBJ1-1, with TRBD1 matching over 7 bases. Germline CDR1 is MGHDK and CDR2 is SYGVNS. Trimming took 2 bases from V and 1 from J; bases not matched to a gene: 10. This CDR3 has 17 amino acids. The CDR3 loop is CASSERPAAGGNTEAFF. For the CDR3, the DNA is TGTGCCAGCAGTGAACGTCCCGCGGCAGGGGGGAACACTGAAGCTTTCTTT.

In its sample, this clonotype was seen many times. The V gene is TRBV20-1, the J gene TRBJ2-1, with D possibly called TRBD1 or TRBD2 (5 bases each). The germline gives CDR1 DFQATT, CDR2 SNEGSKA (reference sequence). CDR3 length equals 15 residues. V was clipped by 3 bases and J by 8 bases, with 20 bases between them. This CDR3 is CSARQWTGHSHEQFF. The DNA for the CDR3 is TGCAGTGCTAGGCAGTGGACGGGGCACTCCCATGAGCAGTTCTTC.

This clonotype occurred many times. This sequence joins TRBV7-2 and TRBJ2-2, with 8 bases matching TRBD2. With 5 bases clipped from V and 5 bases from J, the junction kept 4 bases outside the gene matches. The CDR3 has 14 residues. The germline CDR1 and CDR2 sequences are SGHTA and FQGNSA. The CDR3 here is CASSPLAGTGELFF. For the CDR3, the DNA is TGTGCCAGCAGCCCGCTAGCGGGTACCGGGGAGCTGTTTTTT.

This rearrangement joins TRBV18 to TRBJ2-1; weak D call: TRBD1 (6 bases). The germline V gene has CDR1 KGHSH and CDR2 LQKENI. This CDR3 has 13 residues. V lost 2 bases, J lost 6 bases, and 8 bases lay in between. This CDR3 is CASSPEQGNEQFF. The CDR3 nucleotides read TGTGCCAGCTCACCAGAACAGGGCAATGAGCAGTTCTTC.

This clonotype rates as medium-sized. J is TRBJ2-2 and V is TRBV5-1; D gene ambiguous. The CDR3 has 14 amino acids. V lost 4 bases and J 0 bases, leaving 7 bases between the germline ends. Germline V CDR1 and CDR2: SGHRS, YFSETQ. CDR3 bases: TGCGCCAGCAGCCCGGGTACGAACACCGGGGAGCTGTTTTTT. This sequence encodes CASSPGTNTGELFF.

This clonotype was seen at least ten times. The chain joins TRBV6-1 to TRBJ2-5; 7 bases are a match to TRBD1. CDR1 and CDR2 (germline): MNHNS, SASEGT. This CDR3 has 15 amino acids. J gave up 3 bases and V 6 bases, and 10 bases lay outside the gene matches. The CDR3, as DNA: TGTGCCAGCAGGCAGGACAGGATAGTGAAAGAGACCCAGTACTTC. Protein product: CASRQDRIVKETQYF.

This clonotype was seen many times. The rearrangement joins TRBV7-9 to TRBJ1-2; no clear D. Germline V CDR1 and CDR2: SEHNR, FQNEAQ (reference sequence). V lost 1 base, J lost 4 bases, and 4 bases lay in between. The CDR3 runs 12 residues. The CDR3 nucleotides read TGTGCCAGCAGCTTAGTTGCCTATGGCTACACCTTC. Translating it yields CASSLVAYGYTF. The whole variable domain, remainder taken from reference TRBV7-9 and TRBJ1-2, is DTGVSQNPRHKITKRGQNVTFRCDPISEHNRLYWYRQTLGQGPEFLTYFQNEAQLEKSRLLSDRFSAERPKGSFSTLEIQRTEQGDSAMYLCASSLVAYGYTFGSGTRLTVV.

The chain couples TRBV6-5 to TRBJ2-2, with TRBD1 identical over 8 bases. Looked up from germline, CDR1 is MNHEY and CDR2 is SVGAGI. Germline trimming cut 4 bases from V and 11 bases from J; bases unmatched to any gene: 12. This CDR3 spans 15 amino acids. The CDR3: CASSSDRGPIFELFF. Written as DNA, the CDR3 is TGTGCCAGCAGTTCCGACAGGGGCCCGATATTTGAGCTGTTTTTT.

The table lists this clonotype with many counts. The rearrangement joins TRBV27 to TRBJ2-2; 10 bases agree with TRBD1. Per the germline V gene, CDR1 is MNHEY and CDR2 is SMNVEV (reference sequence). The CDR3 is 17 residues long. The trim removed 5 bases at V and 5 bases at J, leaving 11 bases unmatched. CDR3 loop: CASSRTGGKTTTGELFF. CDR3 bases: TGTGCCAGCAGTAGGACAGGGGGAAAAACTACTACCGGGGAGCTGTTTTTT.

There are many counts of this clonotype. This chain links TRBV6-1 with TRBJ1-5; D is unclear. CDR1 and CDR2 from the germline V gene are MNHNS and SASEGT. The CDR3 extends over 17 amino acids. V gave up 6 bases and J gave up 4 bases, with 22 bases separating them. For the CDR3, the DNA is TGTGCCAGCAGCCCCTCGGTGATTACGGCCGCTAATCAGCCCCAGCATTTT. Protein: CASSPSVITAANQPQHF.